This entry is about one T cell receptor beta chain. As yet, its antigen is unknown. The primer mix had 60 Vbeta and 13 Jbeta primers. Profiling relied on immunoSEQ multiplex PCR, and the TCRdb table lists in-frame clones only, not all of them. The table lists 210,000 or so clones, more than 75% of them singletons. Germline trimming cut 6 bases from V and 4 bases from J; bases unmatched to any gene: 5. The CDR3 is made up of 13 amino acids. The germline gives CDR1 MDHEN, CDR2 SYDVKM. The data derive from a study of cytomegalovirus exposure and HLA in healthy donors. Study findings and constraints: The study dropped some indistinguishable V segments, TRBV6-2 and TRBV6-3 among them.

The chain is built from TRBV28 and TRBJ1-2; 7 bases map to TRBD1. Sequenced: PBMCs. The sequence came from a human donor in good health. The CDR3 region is CASSSTGAYGYTF. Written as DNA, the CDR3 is TGTGCCAGCAGCTCTACAGGGGCCTATGGCTACACCTTC.